Listed below are T cell receptor beta chains from one sample, sequenced in a study of Graves' ophthalmopathy and Graves' hyperthyroidism. TCRdb independently ran MiXCR on the multiplex PCR reads; one entry per CDR3 protein. The table records 900,000 to 1,200,000 distinct CDR3 sequences, 35% to 40% of them present only once. The sequenced material came from peripheral blood or thyroid tissue (not recorded which). The receptor set was obtained from an adult man with Graves' hyperthyroidism. The CDR3 runs from the conserved cysteine through the conserved F or W. A D gene is named only where the DNA matches it firmly. The size of a clone is reported for some rows only, either as once, few or many, or as a class for expanded clones.

CDR3nt: TGTGCCAGCAGCTTTAAGACTAGCGGGGTCACCGGGGAGCTGTTTTTT; CDR3aa: CASSFKTSGVTGELFF; d_gene: TRBD2; v_gene: TRBV7-8; j_gene: TRBJ2-2; abundance: few
CDR3nt: TGTGCCAGCAGTTACCATGGACAGGGATCCTACGAGCAGTACTTC; CDR3aa: CASSYHGQGSYEQYF; d_gene: TRBD1; v_gene: TRBV6-5; j_gene: TRBJ2-7; abundance: few
CDR3nt: TGTGCCAGCAGTTTACACCTGGGGGGCGTCGCGAACACCGGGGAGCTGTTTTTT; CDR3aa: CASSLHLGGVANTGELFF; d_gene: -; v_gene: TRBV24-1; j_gene: TRBJ2-2; abundance: -
CDR3nt: TGTGCCAGCAGTGTAGGGGAGCGGGAAAGGTACTTC; CDR3aa: CASSVGERERYF; d_gene: TRBD2; v_gene: TRBV2; j_gene: TRBJ2-7; abundance: many
CDR3nt: TGTGCCAGCACCCCGCAGGGGACGGCTGGGGGCTACACCTTC; CDR3aa: CASTPQGTAGGYTF; d_gene: -; v_gene: TRBV6-1; j_gene: TRBJ1-2; abundance: few
CDR3nt: TGTGCCATCAGCCAGTCGGCAGGGCGCAATCAGCCCCAGCATTTT; CDR3aa: CAISQSAGRNQPQHF; d_gene: -; v_gene: TRBV10-3; j_gene: TRBJ1-5; abundance: many
CDR3nt: TGTGCCAGCAGCCCACCTCGGGGCCCCTATGGCTACACCTTC; CDR3aa: CASSPPRGPYGYTF; d_gene: -; v_gene: TRBV7-9; j_gene: TRBJ1-2; abundance: many
CDR3nt: TGTGCCAGCAGTGAATCAGACAGAGGGAATTCACCCCTCCACTTT; CDR3aa: CASSESDRGNSPLHF; d_gene: -; v_gene: TRBV25-1; j_gene: TRBJ1-6; abundance: many
CDR3nt: TGTGCCAGTAGTGTCTATTCACGGAGCACCGGGGAGCTGTTTTTT; CDR3aa: CASSVYSRSTGELFF; d_gene: -; v_gene: TRBV19; j_gene: TRBJ2-2; abundance: few
CDR3nt: TGCAGCGTTGGGACAGGGGGTGCCACTGAAGCTTTCTTT; CDR3aa: CSVGTGGATEAFF; d_gene: TRBD1; v_gene: TRBV29-1; j_gene: TRBJ1-1; abundance: few
CDR3nt: TGCAGCGTCCAAGGGGCAGGGAACACTGAAGCTTTCTTT; CDR3aa: CSVQGAGNTEAFF; d_gene: -; v_gene: TRBV29-1; j_gene: TRBJ1-1; abundance: -
CDR3nt: TGCAGGCCGGTGGGGGTTAGGGTACCCCAAGAGACCCAGCACTTC; CDR3aa: CRPVGVRVPQETQHF; d_gene: -; v_gene: TRBV20-1; j_gene: TRBJ2-5; abundance: -
CDR3nt: TGTGCCACCAGAGAAGACAGGGTTTTGGAGACCCAGTACTTC; CDR3aa: CATREDRVLETQYF; d_gene: TRBD1; v_gene: TRBV10-3; j_gene: TRBJ2-5; abundance: -
CDR3nt: TGCAGCGTAGCTGGACTAGCGGCCGCGAACACCGGGGAGCTGTTTTTT; CDR3aa: CSVAGLAAANTGELFF; d_gene: TRBD2; v_gene: TRBV29-1; j_gene: TRBJ2-2; abundance: many
CDR3nt: TGTGCCAGCAGCTTCCTACTCCGGGGGGGGGCCGACTATGGCTACACCTTC; CDR3aa: CASSFLLRGGADYGYTF; d_gene: -; v_gene: TRBV7-9; j_gene: TRBJ1-2; abundance: many
CDR3nt: TGTGCCAGCAGCACGCCGGGACAGCGATATTCACCCCTCCACTTT; CDR3aa: CASSTPGQRYSPLHF; d_gene: TRBD1; v_gene: TRBV11-2; j_gene: TRBJ1-6; abundance: -
CDR3nt: TGTGCCAGCAGTGACAGGGATCAGCCCCAGCATTTT; CDR3aa: CASSDRDQPQHF; d_gene: TRBD1; v_gene: TRBV12-3/TRBV12-4; j_gene: TRBJ1-5; abundance: many
CDR3nt: TGCAGCGTGGGACCCACAGGCGGCCATGGGTATGGCTACACCTTC; CDR3aa: CSVGPTGGHGYGYTF; d_gene: -; v_gene: TRBV29-1; j_gene: TRBJ1-2; abundance: many
CDR3nt: TGTGCCCTCGAGAGAAGGGACAGTGAGAACACTGAAGCTTTCTTT; CDR3aa: CALERRDSENTEAFF; d_gene: TRBD1; v_gene: TRBV7-9; j_gene: TRBJ1-1; abundance: many
CDR3nt: TGCAGCTTAATGTCTAGTACGGACGAGCAGTACTTC; CDR3aa: CSLMSSTDEQYF; d_gene: -; v_gene: TRBV29-1; j_gene: TRBJ2-7; abundance: -
CDR3nt: TGTGCTAGAGCACAGGGGAGTAATTCACCCCTCCACTTT; CDR3aa: CARAQGSNSPLHF; d_gene: TRBD1; v_gene: TRBV9; j_gene: TRBJ1-6; abundance: -
CDR3nt: TGTGCCACCAGTGACCGGGATGGCTACGGCACAGATACGCAGTATTTT; CDR3aa: CATSDRDGYGTDTQYF; d_gene: -; v_gene: TRBV24-1; j_gene: TRBJ2-3; abundance: -
CDR3nt: TGTGCCAGCAGCCAGGGGGAGAACACCGGGGAGCTGTTTTTT; CDR3aa: CASSQGENTGELFF; d_gene: TRBD1; v_gene: TRBV7-8; j_gene: TRBJ2-2; abundance: many
CDR3nt: TGTGCCAGCAGCCCTCGGCCCAGGGGACCCCCCCAAGAGACCCAGTACTTC; CDR3aa: CASSPRPRGPPQETQYF; d_gene: -; v_gene: TRBV14; j_gene: TRBJ2-5; abundance: -
CDR3nt: TGTGCCAGCAGCATTAGCGGGGGGTTGGAGACCCAGTACTTC; CDR3aa: CASSISGGLETQYF; d_gene: TRBD2; v_gene: TRBV9; j_gene: TRBJ2-5; abundance: -
CDR3nt: TGTGCCAGCGGGCCAGCCTCCTACGAGCAGTACTTC; CDR3aa: CASGPASYEQYF; d_gene: -; v_gene: TRBV7-6; j_gene: TRBJ2-7; abundance: many
CDR3nt: TGCAGCGTTGAGGGGGACAGGGGGATCGAGGCTTTCTTT; CDR3aa: CSVEGDRGIEAFF; d_gene: TRBD1; v_gene: TRBV29-1; j_gene: TRBJ1-1; abundance: once
CDR3nt: TGTGCCATCACATTATCACAGGGGGCTTTTGACGAGCAGTACTTC; CDR3aa: CAITLSQGAFDEQYF; d_gene: TRBD1; v_gene: TRBV10-3; j_gene: TRBJ2-7; abundance: -
CDR3nt: TGTGCCACCAGCCGTACCCGACAGGGTGGGGATACGCAGTATTTT; CDR3aa: CATSRTRQGGDTQYF; d_gene: TRBD1; v_gene: TRBV15; j_gene: TRBJ2-3; abundance: few
CDR3nt: TGTGCCAGCAGCCCTGCCGCTAGTTACGGCGGGGAGCTGTTTTTT; CDR3aa: CASSPAASYGGELFF; d_gene: -; v_gene: TRBV7-9; j_gene: TRBJ2-2; abundance: few
CDR3nt: TGTGCCAGCAGCGCCGGTACAGCGGGGACCGGGGAGCTGTTTTTT; CDR3aa: CASSAGTAGTGELFF; d_gene: TRBD2; v_gene: TRBV9; j_gene: TRBJ2-2; abundance: few
CDR3nt: TGTGCCAGCAGTTACGGTTGGTGGGAGGAAGAGCAGTACTTC; CDR3aa: CASSYGWWEEEQYF; d_gene: -; v_gene: TRBV10-3; j_gene: TRBJ2-7; abundance: -
CDR3nt: TGCAGTGCTAGCATAGCGGGAGGAGAGACCCAGTACTTC; CDR3aa: CSASIAGGETQYF; d_gene: TRBD2; v_gene: TRBV20-1; j_gene: TRBJ2-5; abundance: many
CDR3nt: TGTGCCAGCAGTGAAGCGCTGGACAGGAACTATGGCTACACCTTC; CDR3aa: CASSEALDRNYGYTF; d_gene: TRBD1; v_gene: TRBV6-1; j_gene: TRBJ1-2; abundance: many
CDR3nt: TGTGCCAGCAGCTTCCAGGGCGGGACAGAGACCCAGTACTTC; CDR3aa: CASSFQGGTETQYF; d_gene: -; v_gene: TRBV7-2; j_gene: TRBJ2-5; abundance: -
CDR3nt: TGTGCCAGCAGCTACACAGGGGCCTACAATCAGCCCCAGCATTTT; CDR3aa: CASSYTGAYNQPQHF; d_gene: TRBD1; v_gene: TRBV6-5; j_gene: TRBJ1-5; abundance: -
CDR3nt: TGTGCCAGCCTCCCTGAGCCGGGTAACTCCTATAATTCACCCCTCCACTTT; CDR3aa: CASLPEPGNSYNSPLHF; d_gene: -; v_gene: TRBV7-2; j_gene: TRBJ1-6; abundance: many
CDR3nt: TGTGCCAGCAGCCAGTCGACAGGGCTATTGAACACTGAAGCTTTCTTT; CDR3aa: CASSQSTGLLNTEAFF; d_gene: -; v_gene: TRBV3-2; j_gene: TRBJ1-1; abundance: -
CDR3nt: TGTGCCAGCAGCGACAGGGAATCCTACGAGCAGTACTTC; CDR3aa: CASSDRESYEQYF; d_gene: TRBD1; v_gene: TRBV14; j_gene: TRBJ2-7; abundance: -
CDR3nt: TGCAGCGTTCAACGGGGCGGGGGAGCTTTCTTT; CDR3aa: CSVQRGGGAFF; d_gene: -; v_gene: TRBV29-1; j_gene: TRBJ1-1; abundance: once
CDR3nt: TGTGCCAGTAGTATAACCGGGACAGGTTCAGACGAGCAGTACTTC; CDR3aa: CASSITGTGSDEQYF; d_gene: TRBD1; v_gene: TRBV19; j_gene: TRBJ2-7; abundance: many
CDR3nt: TGTGCCAGTAGTTCGGGGAAGCGAACTGAAGCTTTCTTT; CDR3aa: CASSSGKRTEAFF; d_gene: -; v_gene: TRBV19; j_gene: TRBJ1-1; abundance: many